These 30 T cell receptor beta chains were sequenced from one sample in a study of T cell repertoires in cytomegalovirus infection. Which antigens these TCRs recognize remains unknown. TCRdb itself ran the reads through MiXCR, one entry per CDR3 protein. The sample has fewer than 900,000 distinct CDR3 sequences, 25% to 30% seen once. Sequenced material: cultured CD8+ T cells from PBMCs, taken from culture after CMV antigen stimulation. All receptors come from a human donor in good health (CMV status not recorded). Some clones in this sample may be carry-over from other donors' samples.

There are a few counts of this clonotype. The CDR3 nucleotides read TGTGCCAGCAGCAGAAGGGGGGCCGATAATGAAAAACTGTTTTTT. It codes for CASSRRGADNEKLFF. The chain carries TRBV7-9 and TRBJ1-4, with D possibly being TRBD1 (6 bases). V dropped 5 bases and J dropped 4 bases, with 14 bases sitting between them. Per germline, CDR1 SEHNR and CDR2 FQNEAQ (reference sequence). The CDR3 spans 15 residues.

V is TRBV6-2 or TRBV6-3 and J is TRBJ1-1, with D perhaps matching TRBD1 (6 bases). Germline CDR1 reads MNHEY; CDR2 reads SVGEGT. V lost 1 base to trimming and J lost 7 bases, with 10 bases between them. This CDR3 is 13 amino acids long. In nucleotides, the CDR3 is TGTGCCAGCAGTTACTGGGGGGGCCATGAAGCTTTCTTT. This codes for CASSYWGGHEAFF.

This sequence joins TRBV5-1 and TRBJ2-7; 11 nucleotides align to TRBD1. After removal of 3 bases from V and 4 bases from J, the junction contained 6 bases not matched to a gene. CDR1 SGHRS and CDR2 YFSETQ come from the germline V gene. The CDR3 has 15 residues. The CDR3 here is CASSSGTGGEYEQYV. The CDR3 coding sequence is TGCGCCAGCAGCTCCGGGACAGGGGGTGAATACGAGCAGTACGTC.

This clonotype was counted between two and nine times. The chain combines TRBV6-2 or TRBV6-3 with TRBJ1-6, with 10 bases aligning to TRBD1. The length of the CDR3 is 19 residues. Germline-derived CDR1 and CDR2 are MNHEY and SVGEGT. Trimming removed 0 bases from V and 1 base from J; junction bases left unmatched: 6. CDR3 amino acids: CASSYSGTGEGSYNSPLHF. For the CDR3, the DNA is TGTGCCAGCAGTTACTCCGGGACAGGGGAAGGATCCTATAATTCACCCCTCCACTTT.

To note about this clonotype: A junction boundary mismatches the germline segment, possibly from a read error. The CDR3 DNA sequence: TGTGCTAGCAGCTCCGGACAGGGGAGGGAGACCGGGGAGCTGTTTTTT. This translates into CASSSGQGRETGELFF. This chain connects TRBV7-7 to TRBJ2-2; 9 nucleotides match TRBD1. This CDR3 is built from 16 residues. Germline V gene data show CDR1 as SSHAT and CDR2 as FNYEAQ (reference sequence).

This clonotype occurred a few times. The rearrangement joins TRBV19 to TRBJ2-3; perhaps TRBD1 as D (5 bases). This CDR3 comprises 12 residues. V was shortened by 6 bases and J by 14 bases, with 18 bases between the two germline ends. CDR1 is LNHDA, CDR2 SQIVND, per germline (reference sequence). The CDR3 region has the DNA TGTGCCAGTAGGATTACAGGCAACCCATGGTATTTT. It encodes CASRITGNPWYF.

The rearrangement links TRBV5-6 to TRBJ1-5; 9 bases line up with TRBD1. Per germline, CDR1 SGHDT and CDR2 YYEEEE. Unmatched junction bases numbered 7, after V lost 0 bases and J lost 6 bases. The CDR3 has 16 amino acids. The CDR3 reads CASSLGRDRVGQPQHF. The DNA of the CDR3 is TGTGCCAGCAGCTTGGGACGGGACAGGGTGGGTCAGCCCCAGCATTTT.

This clonotype was seen only a few times. The chain links TRBV19 to TRBJ2-5; 8 bases match TRBD2. CDR1 is LNHDA, CDR2 SQIVND, per germline (reference sequence). The CDR3 sequence is 15 residues long. J gave up 5 bases and V 1 base, and 6 bases lay outside the gene matches. This chain's CDR3 is CASSIGLASGETQYF. CDR3 bases: TGTGCCAGTAGTATAGGACTAGCGTCGGGGGAGACCCAGTACTTC.

V is TRBV7-8 and J is TRBJ2-3; 8 nucleotides line up with TRBD2. The CDR3 runs 15 residues. CDR1 and CDR2 from the germline V gene are SGHVS and FQNEAQ. V trimming: 5 bases; J trimming: 0 bases; junction bases outside the gene matches: 4. The CDR3 bases are TGTGCCAGCAGCCGGACTAGCCACAGCACAGATACGCAGTATTTT. Its protein product is CASSRTSHSTDTQYF.

This sequence joins TRBV19 and TRBJ1-2; 8 nucleotides line up with TRBD1. This CDR3 contains 17 residues. Losses at the gene ends were 5 bases for V and 4 bases for J; bases not matched to a gene: 15. Germline V CDR1 and CDR2: LNHDA, SQIVND (reference sequence). The CDR3 nucleotides are TGTGCCAGTAGTGGCGGACAGGGCTTTCGTGACGGCTATGGCTACACCTTC. The encoded protein is CASSGGQGFRDGYGYTF.

This clonotype was detected a few times. The V and J genes are TRBV29-1 and TRBJ1-1, with a possible D match to TRBD1 (5 bases). The length of the CDR3 is 12 residues. Germline CDR1 SQVTM, CDR2 ANQGSEA. The V and J ends lost 6 bases and 3 bases respectively, with 11 bases between them. As DNA, the CDR3 is TGCAGCGTGGGGGAAATGGACACTGAAGCTTTCTTT. It yields the protein CSVGEMDTEAFF.

In this sample, this clonotype turned up a few times. This chain joins TRBV12-3 or TRBV12-4 and TRBJ2-3, with 7 bases fitting TRBD2. This CDR3 has 14 amino acids. V shed 5 bases and J 4 bases; nucleotides not matched to a gene: 6. DNA of the CDR3: TGTGCCAGCAGTCAAGCGGGGAGGGCAGATACGCAGTATTTT. Its translation: CASSQAGRADTQYF.

The chain joins TRBV5-6 to TRBJ2-7, with 11 bases identical to TRBD1. In germline, CDR1 is SGHDT, CDR2 YYEEEE. The CDR3 consists of 13 residues. V lost 3 bases and J lost 6; bases outside the gene matches: 2. CDR3: CASSSGTGGEQYF. CDR3 DNA: TGTGCCAGCAGCTCCGGGACAGGGGGCGAGCAGTACTTC.

This chain joins TRBV7-6 and TRBJ2-7, with 8 nucleotides matching TRBD2. Germline V gene data show CDR1 as SGHVS and CDR2 as FNYEAQ. The CDR3 loop spans 14 amino acids. The V gene end was trimmed by 5 bases and the J gene end by 3 bases; junction bases not matched to a gene: 6. CDR3 coding DNA: TGTGCCAGCAGCCCTGACGGGAGGGGCTACGAGCAGTACTTC. Translation gives CASSPDGRGYEQYF.

With regard to this clonotype: This clone may be a read error of a much larger clone one base away. The gene calls are TRBV7-2 and TRBJ1-1; D unresolved. This CDR3 contains 14 residues. Germline CDR1 and CDR2: SGHTA and FQGNSA. Trimming pared 2 bases from V and 9 bases from J, leaving 16 bases between. This CDR3 reads CASSLLSKLTKAFF. CDR3 sequence (DNA): TGTGCCAGCAGCTTATTGTCGAAATTGACTAAAGCTTTCTTT.

V usage is TRBV7-2 and J usage is TRBJ1-5; unclear D gene. The CDR3 is 13 amino acids. Germline-derived CDR1 and CDR2 are SGHTA and FQGNSA. V dropped 6 bases and J dropped 7 bases, with 13 bases sitting between them. DNA of the CDR3: TGTGCCAGCAGTCAGGTCTCGGGACAGCCCCAGCATTTT. Protein product: CASSQVSGQPQHF.

This chain links TRBV11-3 with TRBJ2-7, with 11 bases lining up with TRBD2. The V segment lost 6 bases and the J segment 5 bases; nucleotides outside the gene matches: 6. The CDR3 is made up of 14 amino acids. Germline V lookup: CDR1 SGHNT, CDR2 YENEEA. The CDR3 DNA reads as TGTGCCAGCAGTTTTAGCGGGGGGGCCGACGAGCAGTACTTC. Encoded protein: CASSFSGGADEQYF.

The V and J genes are TRBV7-9 and TRBJ2-5, with D unclear. Trimming took off 3 bases at V and 2 bases at J, with 22 bases between the two ends. CDR1 and CDR2 from the germline V gene are SEHNR and FQNEAQ (reference sequence). CDR3 size: 18 residues. The CDR3 region has the DNA TGTGCCAGCAGCTTCCCCCGGTCGGACCTAAAGGATCAAGAGACCCAGTACTTC. Its translation is CASSFPRSDLKDQETQYF.

The rearrangement links TRBV14 to TRBJ1-2; weak D call: TRBD1 (5 bases). Germline V CDR1 and CDR2: SGHDN, FVKESK. CDR3 length equals 14 residues. The germline V and J ends were trimmed by 4 bases and 4 bases, with 13 bases remaining between them. CDR3 amino acids: CASSRGGKGYGYTF. CDR3 nucleotide sequence: TGTGCCAGCAGCCGGGGGGGGAAGGGCTATGGCTACACCTTC. The variable domain in full, with the rest retrieved from reference TRBV14 and TRBJ1-2, is EAGVTQFPSHSVIEKGQTVTLRCDPISGHDNLYWYRRVMGKEIKFLLHFVKESKQDESGMPNNRFLAERTGGTYSTLKVQPAELEDSGVYFCASSRGGKGYGYTFGSGTRLTVV.

The table lists this clonotype with a few counts. This chain connects TRBV7-6 to TRBJ2-2; D may be TRBD1 (6 bases). V was clipped by 4 bases and J by 2 bases, with 11 bases between them. This CDR3 spans 15 amino acids. From germline, CDR1 is SGHVS and CDR2 FNYEAQ. CDR3 DNA: TGTGCCAGCAGCTCACAGGACAGAAACACCGGGGAGCTGTTTTTT. Amino acids: CASSSQDRNTGELFF.

Only a few counts were recorded for this clonotype. J is TRBJ2-5 and V is TRBV12-3 or TRBV12-4, with 11 positions matching TRBD2. Trimming cost V 3 bases and J 4 bases; bases outside gene matches: 10. The CDR3 loop spans 17 amino acids. This chain's CDR3 is CASSFPLAGGLGETQYF. The CDR3 region has the DNA TGTGCCAGCAGTTTCCCGTTAGCGGGAGGGTTAGGAGAGACCCAGTACTTC.

This clonotype has only a few counts. The chain links TRBV27 to TRBJ2-1, with D uncertain. Per the germline V gene, CDR1 is MNHEY and CDR2 is SMNVEV (reference sequence). With 5 bases removed from V and 0 bases from J, the gap between germline ends came to 14 bases. The CDR3 loop spans 16 amino acids. The DNA of the CDR3 is TGTGCCAGCAGTCCGGTGCCGAAGAGCTCCTACAATGAGCAGTTCTTC. The encoded protein is CASSPVPKSSYNEQFF.

This clonotype came up a few times. The chain links TRBV10-2 to TRBJ1-1; tentative D call: TRBD1 (5 bases). CDR3 length: 13 amino acids. In germline, CDR1 is WSHSY, CDR2 SAAADI. The V end was cut by 4 bases, the J end by 5 bases, with 11 bases between. The CDR3 sequence is CASSVGGATEAFF. In DNA, the CDR3 is TGCGCCAGCAGTGTCGGGGGAGCAACTGAAGCTTTCTTT.

The rearrangement links TRBV4-1 to TRBJ1-2; D is ambiguous. Trimming removed 1 base at V and 4 bases at J, with 13 bases between. Germline loops: CDR1 MGHRA, CDR2 YSYEKL. The CDR3 is made up of 15 amino acids. The CDR3 region is CASSQGSRVSYGYTF. For the CDR3, the DNA is TGCGCCAGCAGCCAAGGGTCGCGCGTAAGCTATGGCTACACCTTC.

Only a few counts were recorded for this clonotype. The chain has TRBV11-3 and TRBJ2-3; perhaps TRBD2 as D (6 bases). Trimming left V 0 bases short and J 5 bases short, with 18 bases between. Per the germline V gene, CDR1 is SGHNT and CDR2 is YENEEA. CDR3 length: 17 amino acids. CDR3: CASSLDPSGTLGDTQYF. The CDR3 bases are TGTGCCAGCAGCTTAGATCCATCCGGGACTCTGGGAGATACGCAGTATTTT. Together with reference TRBV11-3 and TRBJ2-3, the CDR3 gives the full variable domain: EAGVVQSPRYKIIEKKQPVAFWCNPISGHNTLYWYLQNLGQGPELLIRYENEEAVDDSQLPKDRFSAERLKGVDSTLKIQPAELGDSAVYLCASSLDPSGTLGDTQYFGPGTRLTVL.

The rearrangement links TRBV3-1 to TRBJ2-3; TRBD1 is a possible D gene (6 bases). The germline V and J ends were trimmed by 0 bases and 0 bases, with 13 bases remaining between them. CDR3 length equals 17 residues. The germline CDR1 and CDR2 sequences are LGHDT and YNNKEL (reference sequence). CDR3 sequence reads: CASSQETGHPSTDTQYF. For the CDR3, the DNA is TGTGCCAGCAGCCAAGAAACAGGGCACCCTAGCACAGATACGCAGTATTTT.

In this sample, this clonotype turned up a few times. This rearrangement joins TRBV14 to TRBJ2-2; D may correspond to TRBD1 or TRBD2 (5 bases each). The length of the CDR3 is 16 residues. Germline values: CDR1 SGHDN, CDR2 FVKESK. V lost 3 bases and J lost 5, with 16 bases in between. The CDR3: CASSHFLGTRTGELFF. CDR3 nucleotide sequence: TGTGCCAGCAGCCATTTTTTGGGGACCAGGACCGGGGAGCTGTTTTTT.

This clonotype has more than one count but fewer than ten. The chain carries TRBV15 and TRBJ2-7; 9 bases align to TRBD1. The CDR3 is made up of 16 amino acids. Looked up from germline, CDR1 is LNHNV and CDR2 is YYDKDF (reference sequence). The junction had 9 bases not matched to a gene; V was cut back by 2 bases and J by 4 bases. In DNA form, the CDR3 reads TGTGCCACCAGCAGAACCCGGACAGGGGTGTTTTACGAGCAGTACTTC. It specifies CATSRTRTGVFYEQYF.

The chain employs TRBV5-5 and TRBJ1-5; 8 bases line up with TRBD1. The J segment lost 0 bases and the V segment lost 4 bases, leaving 9 bases of the junction unmatched. The CDR3 contains 17 residues. Germline V gene sequence: CDR1 SGHKS, CDR2 YYEKEE (reference sequence). The CDR3 DNA reads as TGTGCCAGCAGCCCCGGGGAACAGGGGGTTAGCAATCAGCCCCAGCATTTT. This translates into CASSPGEQGVSNQPQHF.

This clonotype was observed a handful of times. V gene TRBV7-9 combines with J gene TRBJ2-4; tentatively, D is TRBD1 (5 bases). V gave up 4 bases and J gave up 0 bases, with 13 bases separating them. Germline CDR1 is SEHNR and CDR2 is FQNEAQ (reference sequence). The length of the CDR3 is 16 residues. The CDR3 is CASSWAPGLAKNIQYF. DNA of the CDR3: TGTGCCAGCAGCTGGGCCCCAGGGCTAGCCAAAAACATTCAGTACTTC.